Listed below are T cell receptor beta chains from one sample, sequenced in a study of human T cells and chemical hapten exposure. MiXCR, run by TCRdb on the RACE reads, gives a single entry per CDR3 protein. The sample has about 120,000 distinct CDR3 sequences, about an eighth seen once. The sequences come from whole blood, collected in connection with sensitization to the hapten diphenylcyclopropenone (DPC). The source is a woman aged 45-65 years with alopecia areata. Some clones in this sample may be carry-over from other donors' samples. CDR3s include the opening cysteine and the closing phenylalanine or tryptophan. The D gene is left open where the match is weak. Size tells how often a clone was seen (once, few, many) or the class of an expanded clone, and some rows leave it out.

cdr3_nt cdr3_aa clone_size j_call v_call d_call
TGTGCCAGCAGGTCAGGGAAAGATACGCAGTATTTT CASRSGKDTQYF few TRBJ2-3 TRBV5-4 -
TGTGCCAGCAGTCGAACTACAGGGGGCTTCTCCTACGATGAGCAGTTCTTC CASSRTTGGFSYDEQFF - TRBJ2-1 TRBV28 TRBD1
TGTGCCAGCAGCTTAGTGGCTAGCCGACTGACCACAGATACGCAGTATTTT CASSLVASRLTTDTQYF - TRBJ2-3 TRBV11-2 -
TGTGCCAGCAGTTTTGTCCAGAACACTGAAGCTTTCTTT CASSFVQNTEAFF many TRBJ1-1 TRBV12-3/TRBV12-4 -
TGCGCCAGCAGCTTGGGACTAGCGGGAGGTGGAGAGACCCAGTACTTC CASSLGLAGGGETQYF - TRBJ2-5 TRBV5-1 TRBD2
TGTGCCAGCACCGCGGGCTACAGCGGGCAGCCCCAGCATTTT CASTAGYSGQPQHF many TRBJ1-5 TRBV6-6 -
TGTGCCAGCAGTGAACAGGGGGAATCTGGGGCCAACGTCCTGACTTTC CASSEQGESGANVLTF - TRBJ2-6 TRBV2 TRBD1
TGTGCCAGCAGCTTAACGGACAGGGATTTGGCTGAAGCTTTCTTT CASSLTDRDLAEAFF many TRBJ1-1 TRBV7-9 TRBD1
TGTGCCAGCAGCCAGGATCGGGGCATACCCCTCACAGATACGCAGTATTTT CASSQDRGIPLTDTQYF - TRBJ2-3 TRBV14 -
TGTGCCAGCAGTTACTTACCCCTGGACAGTAATGAAAAACTGTTTTTT CASSYLPLDSNEKLFF few TRBJ1-4 TRBV6-5 -
TGTGCCAGCAGCAAAATGGCAGGGAGTAGCAATCAGCCCCAGCATTTT CASSKMAGSSNQPQHF many TRBJ1-5 TRBV21-1 -
TGTGCCAGCAGCTTTGGGACAGGGACTGACTATGGCTACACCTTC CASSFGTGTDYGYTF few TRBJ1-2 TRBV7-8 TRBD1
TGTGCCAGCAGGATTCCAGGGGCCAAAAACATTCAGTACTTC CASRIPGAKNIQYF - TRBJ2-4 TRBV28 -
TGTGCCAGCGGGACACAGGCTGGCAATCAGCCCCAGCATTTT CASGTQAGNQPQHF few TRBJ1-5 TRBV2 -
TGTGCCAGCAGCTTAGAAGGGGCGCGGGGAAACACCATATATTTT CASSLEGARGNTIYF few TRBJ1-3 TRBV7-8 -
TGTGCCATCAGTGGCAGGACAGGGTTATTCCTCGAGCAGTACTTC CAISGRTGLFLEQYF - TRBJ2-7 TRBV10-3 TRBD1
TGTGCCAGCAGCTCTCGACAGGGAGATAATCAGCCCCAGCATTTT CASSSRQGDNQPQHF few TRBJ1-5 TRBV6-2/TRBV6-3 TRBD1
TGTGCCAGCAGCCCGGGACTAGACCATATTTCCTACGAGCAGTACTTC CASSPGLDHISYEQYF many TRBJ2-7 TRBV7-2 TRBD2
TGTGCCGCGAGAAACACCGGGGAGCTGTTTTTT CAARNTGELFF - TRBJ2-2 TRBV6-1 -
TGTGCCAGCAAGTGGGACAGGGGGGCTGGGGCCAACGTCCTGACTTTC CASKWDRGAGANVLTF - TRBJ2-6 TRBV2 TRBD1
TGTGCCAGCAGCGTAGGGGCTACGACCGAGCAGTTCTTC CASSVGATTEQFF - TRBJ2-1 TRBV9 -
TGTGCCAGCAGTCCTGGAGCAGGGAGGGGAGATACGCAGTATTTT CASSPGAGRGDTQYF many TRBJ2-3 TRBV12-3/TRBV12-4 TRBD2
TGCGCCAGCAGCTTGGAAGGACAGAGCCAAGAGACCCAGTACTTC CASSLEGQSQETQYF - TRBJ2-5 TRBV5-1 -